A single sample gave rise to the 9 T cell receptor beta chains below, sequenced in a study of regulatory T cells in long-lasting Graves disease. Time point denoted: newly diagnosed GD, antithyroid drugs for less than 3 months. Extracted PBMC RNA gave rise to the TCR library. CDR3-region Arm-PCR and iRepertoire HTBI primers produced the TCR beta libraries. TCRdb itself ran the multiplex PCR reads through MiXCR, one entry per CDR3 protein. The sample holds 380,000 or so distinct CDR3 sequences, roughly 16% seen once. This same sample was also taken into another study, of T cells in Graves' hyperthyroidism and ophthalmopathy.

Sequenced material: peripheral blood mononuclear cells (PBMCs), taken at new diagnosis, from a patient treated with antithyroid drugs. Source of these receptors: a woman younger than 30 with Graves disease.

This clonotype was picked up many times. The chain employs TRBV3-1 and TRBJ2-3; 8 bases align to TRBD2. V lost 0 bases, J lost 4 bases, and 6 bases stayed unmatched. Germline lookup yields CDR1 LGHDT and CDR2 YNNKEL (reference sequence). The CDR3 covers 16 residues. CDR3 region: CASSQDIPGGPDTQYF. CDR3 nucleotides: TGTGCCAGCAGCCAAGATATCCCGGGGGGGCCAGATACGCAGTATTTT.

The chain couples TRBV24-1 to TRBJ2-1; 8 bases map to TRBD1. The germline V gene encodes CDR1 KGHDR and CDR2 SFDVKD. CDR3 length equals 16 residues. The V and J ends lost 4 bases and 8 bases, in that order; junction bases with no gene match: 12. The CDR3 DNA reads as TGTGCCACCAGTGACCTCGCAGGGGGCGCGTCTGATGAGCAGTTCTTC. Translated, it gives CATSDLAGGASDEQFF.

V is TRBV2 and J is TRBJ2-3; 11 bases are shared with TRBD1. Judging by the DNA end, TRBJ2-5 fits better; the J call may be wrong. CDR1 is SNHLY, CDR2 FYNNEI, per germline. This CDR3 is 14 amino acids long. CDR3 coding DNA: TGTGCCAGCAAGGACAGGGGGCAGCGAGAGACCCAGTACTTC. It specifies CASKDRGQRETQYF.

There are many counts of this clonotype. This chain joins TRBV12-3 or TRBV12-4 and TRBJ2-1; perhaps TRBD1 as D (6 bases). The CDR3 is 14 amino acids. V shed 5 bases and J shed 6 bases, with 14 bases lying between them. The CDR3 spells CASSKGNRANEQFF. The CDR3 nucleotides read TGTGCCAGCAGTAAAGGTAACAGGGCCAATGAGCAGTTCTTC.

This clonotype appeared once. The V call is TRBV2, the J call TRBJ2-7; TRBD1 agrees at 11 bases. CDR3 length equals 14 residues. Trimming at V came to 6 bases and at J to 5 bases, leaving 6 bases not matched to a gene. Per germline, CDR1 SNHLY and CDR2 FYNNEI. CDR3 nucleotide sequence: TGTGCCAGCAGGCGGACAGGGGGCAGAGACGAGCAGTACTTC. Translating gives CASRRTGGRDEQYF. Supplemented by reference TRBV2 and TRBJ2-7, the full variable domain reads EPEVTQTPSHQVTQMGQEVILRCVPISNHLYFYWYRQILGQKVEFLVSFYNNEISEKSEIFDDQFSVERPDGSNFTLKIRSTKLEDSAMYFCASRRTGGRDEQYFGPGTRLTVT.

The table lists this clonotype with many counts. The chain links TRBV2 to TRBJ1-1; the D gene is possibly TRBD1 (6 bases). Germline V gene sequence: CDR1 SNHLY, CDR2 FYNNEI. The CDR3 sequence is 14 residues long. V lost 5 bases and J lost 5, with 15 bases in between. The CDR3 nucleotides read TGTGCCAGCAGTTCCGACAGGATAGGGACTGAAGCTTTCTTT. This gives the protein CASSSDRIGTEAFF.

This clonotype has a handful of counts. The chain carries TRBV28 and TRBJ1-1, with a possible D match to TRBD1 (5 bases). The CDR3 has 14 amino acids. Germline CDR1 reads MDHEN; CDR2 reads SYDVKM. Trimming shortened V by 6 bases and J by 11 bases, and 22 bases separated the two germline ends. CDR3 amino acids: CASSLPDIAEGAFF. CDR3 coding DNA: TGTGCCAGCAGCCTTCCGGACATCGCTGAAGGGGCTTTCTTT. Full variable domain (remainder filled in from reference TRBV28 and TRBJ1-1): DVKVTQSSRYLVKRTGEKVFLECVQDMDHENMFWYRQDPGLGLRLIYFSYDVKMKEKGDIPEGYSVSREKKERFSLILESASTNQTSMYLCASSLPDIAEGAFFGQGTRLTVV.

This clonotype was counted at least ten times. V and J are TRBV7-8 and TRBJ1-1; tentatively, D is TRBD1 (6 bases). V was clipped by 1 base and J by 11 bases, with 17 bases between them. CDR3 size: 14 residues. Germline-derived CDR1 and CDR2 are SGHVS and FQNEAQ. CDR3 sequence: CASSLGPPGAWAFF. The CDR3 nucleotides are TGTGCCAGCAGCTTAGGACCCCCGGGGGCTTGGGCTTTCTTT.

This clonotype was recorded at least ten times. This rearrangement joins TRBV6-1 to TRBJ2-7, with D possibly being TRBD2 (5 bases). V shed 6 bases and J shed 3 bases, with 21 bases lying between them. Germline CDR1 is MNHNS and CDR2 is SASEGT. This CDR3 is built from 16 residues. CDR3 sequence reads: CASSAPVGAPDYEQYF. CDR3 bases: TGTGCCAGCAGCGCCCCGGTGGGAGCCCCCGACTACGAGCAGTACTTC.